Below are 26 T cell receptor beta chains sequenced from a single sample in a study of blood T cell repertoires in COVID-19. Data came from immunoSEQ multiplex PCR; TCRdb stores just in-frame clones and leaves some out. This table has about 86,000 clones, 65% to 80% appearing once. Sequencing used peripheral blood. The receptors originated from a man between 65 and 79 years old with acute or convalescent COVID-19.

CDR3 nucleotides: TGCAGCGTGCGACAGGGTAGCTATGGCTACACCTTC. Its translation: CSVRQGSYGYTF. The chain is built from TRBV29-1 and TRBJ1-2; TRBD1 agrees at 7 bases. Germline values: CDR1 SQVTM, CDR2 ANQGSEA. CDR3 length: 12 residues. Trimming at V came to 6 bases and at J to 4 bases, leaving 5 bases not matched to a gene.

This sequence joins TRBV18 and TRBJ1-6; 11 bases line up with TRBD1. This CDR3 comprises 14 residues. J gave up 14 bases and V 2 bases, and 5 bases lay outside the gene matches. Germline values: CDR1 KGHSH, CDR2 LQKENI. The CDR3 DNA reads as TGTGCCAGCTCACCAGGGGGACAGGGGGTCGCCCTCCACTTT. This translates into CASSPGGQGVALHF.

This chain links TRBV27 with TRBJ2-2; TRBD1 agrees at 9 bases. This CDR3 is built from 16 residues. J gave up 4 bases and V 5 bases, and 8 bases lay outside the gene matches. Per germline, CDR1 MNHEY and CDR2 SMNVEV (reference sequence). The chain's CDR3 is CASSPSGQGITGELFF. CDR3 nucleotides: TGTGCCAGCAGTCCCTCGGGACAGGGAATCACCGGGGAGCTGTTTTTT.

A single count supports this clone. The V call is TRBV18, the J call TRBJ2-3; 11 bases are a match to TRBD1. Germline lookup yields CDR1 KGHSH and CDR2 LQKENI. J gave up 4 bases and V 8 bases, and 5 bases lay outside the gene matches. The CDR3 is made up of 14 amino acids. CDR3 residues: CASQGQGASDTQYF. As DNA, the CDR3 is TGTGCCAGCCAAGGACAGGGGGCTTCAGATACGCAGTATTTT.

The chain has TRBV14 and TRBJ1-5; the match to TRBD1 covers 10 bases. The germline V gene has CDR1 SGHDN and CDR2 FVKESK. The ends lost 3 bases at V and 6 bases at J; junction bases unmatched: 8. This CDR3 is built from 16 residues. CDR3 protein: CASSHPDRGLGQPQHF. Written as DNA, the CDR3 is TGTGCCAGCAGCCACCCCGACAGGGGGCTTGGTCAGCCCCAGCATTTT.

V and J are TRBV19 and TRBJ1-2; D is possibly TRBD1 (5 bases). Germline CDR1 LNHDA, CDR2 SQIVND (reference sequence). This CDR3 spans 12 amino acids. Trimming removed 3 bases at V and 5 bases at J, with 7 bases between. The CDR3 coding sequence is TGTGCCAGTAGTATGCGGGGGTATGGCTACACCTTC. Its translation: CASSMRGYGYTF.

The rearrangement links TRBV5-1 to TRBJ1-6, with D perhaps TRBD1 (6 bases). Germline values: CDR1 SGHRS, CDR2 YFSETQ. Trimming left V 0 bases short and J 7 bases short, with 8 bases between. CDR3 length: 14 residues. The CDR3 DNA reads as TGCGCCAGCAGCTTGGAAGGGACAAATTCACCCCTCCACTTT. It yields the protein CASSLEGTNSPLHF.

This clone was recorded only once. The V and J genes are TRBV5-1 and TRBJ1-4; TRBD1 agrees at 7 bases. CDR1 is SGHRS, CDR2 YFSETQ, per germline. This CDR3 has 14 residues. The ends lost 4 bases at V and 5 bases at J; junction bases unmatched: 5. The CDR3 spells CASSRDSLNEKLFF. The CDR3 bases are TGCGCCAGCAGCCGGGACAGCTTAAATGAAAAACTGTTTTTT.

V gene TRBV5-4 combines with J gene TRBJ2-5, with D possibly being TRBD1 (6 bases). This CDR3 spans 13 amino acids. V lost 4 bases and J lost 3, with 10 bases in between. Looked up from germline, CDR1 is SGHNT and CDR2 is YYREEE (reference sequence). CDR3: CASSRTAKETQYF. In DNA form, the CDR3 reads TGTGCCAGCAGCCGGACAGCCAAAGAGACCCAGTACTTC.

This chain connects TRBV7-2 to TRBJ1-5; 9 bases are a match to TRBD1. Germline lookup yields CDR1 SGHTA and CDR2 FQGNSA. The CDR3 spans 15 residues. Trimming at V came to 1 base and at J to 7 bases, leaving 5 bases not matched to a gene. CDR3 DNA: TGTGCCAGCAGCTTAGACAGGGGGCGAGAACAGCCCCAGCATTTT. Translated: CASSLDRGREQPQHF.

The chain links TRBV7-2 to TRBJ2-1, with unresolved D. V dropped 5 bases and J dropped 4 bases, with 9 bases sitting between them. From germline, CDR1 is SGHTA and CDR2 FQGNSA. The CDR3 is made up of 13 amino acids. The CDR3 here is CASSPRSYNEQFF. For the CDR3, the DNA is TGTGCCAGCAGCCCGCGGAGTTACAATGAGCAGTTCTTC. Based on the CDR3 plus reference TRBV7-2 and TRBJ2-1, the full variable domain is GAGVSQSPSNKVTEKGKDVELRCDPISGHTALYWYRQSLGQGLEFLIYFQGNSAPDKSGLPSDRFSAERTGGSVSTLTIQRTQQEDSAVYLCASSPRSYNEQFFGPGTRLTVL.

CDR3 in DNA: TGCGCCAGCAGCTTCCGTTTGAACACTGAAGCTTTCTTT. This sequence encodes CASSFRLNTEAFF. The chain joins TRBV5-1 to TRBJ1-1; D not certain. Germline CDR1 and CDR2: SGHRS and YFSETQ. V was clipped by 2 bases and J by 0 bases, with 5 bases between them. The CDR3 spans 13 residues.

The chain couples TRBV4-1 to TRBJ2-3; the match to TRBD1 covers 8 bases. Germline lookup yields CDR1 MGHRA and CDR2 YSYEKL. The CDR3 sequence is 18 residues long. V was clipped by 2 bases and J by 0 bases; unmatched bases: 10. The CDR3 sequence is CASSQLGNRDRSTDTQYF. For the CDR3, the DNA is TGCGCCAGCAGCCAATTAGGGAACCGGGACAGGAGCACAGATACGCAGTATTTT.

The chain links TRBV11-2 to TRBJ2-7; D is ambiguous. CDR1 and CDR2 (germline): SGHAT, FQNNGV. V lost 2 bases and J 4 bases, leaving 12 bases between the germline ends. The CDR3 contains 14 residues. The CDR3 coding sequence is TGTGCCAGCAGCTTAATTTCCCCGACATACGAGCAGTACGTC. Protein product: CASSLISPTYEQYV.

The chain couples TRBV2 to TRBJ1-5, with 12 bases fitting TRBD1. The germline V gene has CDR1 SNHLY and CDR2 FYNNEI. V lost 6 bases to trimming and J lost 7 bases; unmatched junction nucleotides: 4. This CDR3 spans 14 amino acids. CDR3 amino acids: CASRGTGGEQPQHF. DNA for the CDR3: TGTGCCAGCAGGGGGACAGGGGGCGAGCAGCCCCAGCATTTT.

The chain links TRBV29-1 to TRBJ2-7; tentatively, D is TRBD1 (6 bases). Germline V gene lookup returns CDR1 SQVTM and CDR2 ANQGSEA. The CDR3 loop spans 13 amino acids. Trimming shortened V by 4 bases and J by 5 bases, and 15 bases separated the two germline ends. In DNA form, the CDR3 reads TGCAGCGTTGCCGAACAGGGAAGGGACGAGCAGTACTTC. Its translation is CSVAEQGRDEQYF.

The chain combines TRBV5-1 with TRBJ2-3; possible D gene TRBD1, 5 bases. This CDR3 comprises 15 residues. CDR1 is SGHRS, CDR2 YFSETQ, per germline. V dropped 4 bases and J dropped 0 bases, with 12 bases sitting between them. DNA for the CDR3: TGCGCCAGCAGCACCCGGACAACTAGCACAGATACGCAGTATTTT. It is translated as CASSTRTTSTDTQYF.

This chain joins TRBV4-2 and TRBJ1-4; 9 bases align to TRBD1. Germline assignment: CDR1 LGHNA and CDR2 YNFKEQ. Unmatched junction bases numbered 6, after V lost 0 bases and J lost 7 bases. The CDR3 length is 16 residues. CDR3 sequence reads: CASSQDIQGAGEKLFF. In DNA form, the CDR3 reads TGTGCCAGCAGCCAAGATATACAGGGGGCGGGTGAAAAACTGTTTTTT.

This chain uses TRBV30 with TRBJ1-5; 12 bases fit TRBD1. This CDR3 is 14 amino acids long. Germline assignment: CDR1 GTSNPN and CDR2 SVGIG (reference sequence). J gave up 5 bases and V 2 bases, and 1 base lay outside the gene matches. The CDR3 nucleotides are TGTGCCTGGAGTAGGGACAGGGGGCATCAGCCCCAGCATTTT. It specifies CAWSRDRGHQPQHF.

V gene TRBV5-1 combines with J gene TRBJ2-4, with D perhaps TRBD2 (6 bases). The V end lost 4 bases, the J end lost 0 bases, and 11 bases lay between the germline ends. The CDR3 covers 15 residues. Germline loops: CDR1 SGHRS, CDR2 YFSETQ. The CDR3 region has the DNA TGCGCCAGCAGCCCCGGGGGTCTAGCCAAAAACATTCAGTACTTC. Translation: CASSPGGLAKNIQYF.

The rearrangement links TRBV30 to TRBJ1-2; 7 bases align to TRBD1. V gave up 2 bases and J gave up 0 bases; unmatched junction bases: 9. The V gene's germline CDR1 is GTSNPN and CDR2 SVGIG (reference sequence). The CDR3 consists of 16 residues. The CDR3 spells CAWSSFLGGSNYGYTF. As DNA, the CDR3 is TGTGCCTGGAGTTCCTTTTTAGGGGGCTCTAACTATGGCTACACCTTC.

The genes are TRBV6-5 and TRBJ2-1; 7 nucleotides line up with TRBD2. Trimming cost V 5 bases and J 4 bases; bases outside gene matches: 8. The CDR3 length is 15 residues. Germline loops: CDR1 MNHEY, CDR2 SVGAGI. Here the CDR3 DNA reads TGTGCCAGCAGTAGAACGTTCGGGGGGTACAATGAGCAGTTCTTC. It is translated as CASSRTFGGYNEQFF.

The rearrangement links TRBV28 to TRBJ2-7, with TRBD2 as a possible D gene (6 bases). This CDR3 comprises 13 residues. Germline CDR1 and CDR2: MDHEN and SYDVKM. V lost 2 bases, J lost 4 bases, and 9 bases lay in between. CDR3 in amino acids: CASSLAEGYEQYV. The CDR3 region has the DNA TGTGCCAGCAGTTTAGCGGAGGGATACGAGCAGTACGTC.

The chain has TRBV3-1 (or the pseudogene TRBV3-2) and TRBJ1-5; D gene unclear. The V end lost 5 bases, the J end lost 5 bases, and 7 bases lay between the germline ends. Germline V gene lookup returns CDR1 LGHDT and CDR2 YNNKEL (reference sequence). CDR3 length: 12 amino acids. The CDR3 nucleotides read TGTGCCAGCAGCTCCGGGGATCAGCCCCAGCATTTT. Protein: CASSSGDQPQHF.

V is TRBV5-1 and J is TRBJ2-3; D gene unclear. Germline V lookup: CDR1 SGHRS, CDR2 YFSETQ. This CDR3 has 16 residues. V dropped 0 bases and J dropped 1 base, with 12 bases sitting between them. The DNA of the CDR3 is TGCGCCAGCAGCTTGGGACACCAAGTCCGCACAGATACGCAGTATTTT. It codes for CASSLGHQVRTDTQYF.

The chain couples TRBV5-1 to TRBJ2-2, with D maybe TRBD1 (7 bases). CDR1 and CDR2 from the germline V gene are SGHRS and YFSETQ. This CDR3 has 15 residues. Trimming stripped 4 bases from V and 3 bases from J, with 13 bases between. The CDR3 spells CASSPGGRDTGELFF. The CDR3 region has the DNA TGCGCCAGCAGCCCAGGGGGGCGGGACACCGGGGAGCTGTTTTTT. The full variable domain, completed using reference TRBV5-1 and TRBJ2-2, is KAGVTQTPRYLIKTRGQQVTLSCSPISGHRSVSWYQQTPGQGLQFLFEYFSETQRNKGNFPGRFSGRQFSNSRSEMNVSTLELGDSALYLCASSPGGRDTGELFFGEGSRLTVL.